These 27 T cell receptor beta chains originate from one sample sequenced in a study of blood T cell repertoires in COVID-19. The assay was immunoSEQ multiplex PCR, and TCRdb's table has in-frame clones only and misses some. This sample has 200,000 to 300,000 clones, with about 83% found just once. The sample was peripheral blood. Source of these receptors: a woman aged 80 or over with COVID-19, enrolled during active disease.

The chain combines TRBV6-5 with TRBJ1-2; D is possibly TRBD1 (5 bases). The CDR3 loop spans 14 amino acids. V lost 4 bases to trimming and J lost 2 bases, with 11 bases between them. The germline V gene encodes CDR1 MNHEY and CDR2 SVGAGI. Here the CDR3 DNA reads TGTGCCAGCAGTTGGGGCAGAGGAAACTATGGCTACACCTTC. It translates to CASSWGRGNYGYTF.

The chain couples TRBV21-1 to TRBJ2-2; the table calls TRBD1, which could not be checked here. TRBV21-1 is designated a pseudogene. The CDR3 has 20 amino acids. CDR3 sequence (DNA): TGTGCCAGCAGCAAAGGAAAAGCGGGACAGGGGGCTGAGAACACCGGGGAGCTGTTTTTT. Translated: CASSKGKAGQGAENTGELFF.

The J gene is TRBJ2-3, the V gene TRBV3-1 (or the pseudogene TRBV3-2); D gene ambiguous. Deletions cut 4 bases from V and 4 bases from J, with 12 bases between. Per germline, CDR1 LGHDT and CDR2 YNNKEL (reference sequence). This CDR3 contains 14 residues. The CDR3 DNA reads TGTGCCAGCAGCCGAACCCGCCAGTCAGATACGCAGTATTTT. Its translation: CASSRTRQSDTQYF.

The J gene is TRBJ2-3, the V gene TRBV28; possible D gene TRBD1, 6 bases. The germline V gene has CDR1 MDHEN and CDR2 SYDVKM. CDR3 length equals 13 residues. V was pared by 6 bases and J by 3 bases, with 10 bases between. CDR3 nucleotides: TGTGCCAGCAGGAGTCAGGGGACAGATACGCAGTATTTT. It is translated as CASRSQGTDTQYF.

CDR3 in DNA: TGTGCCAGCAGCGTAGCGGGGGGCCGCACAGATACGCAGTATTTT. Its protein product is CASSVAGGRTDTQYF. This chain connects TRBV9 to TRBJ2-3; D may be TRBD2 (7 bases). This CDR3 spans 15 amino acids. V dropped 0 bases and J dropped 1 base, with 9 bases sitting between them. The germline gives CDR1 SGDLS, CDR2 YYNGEE.

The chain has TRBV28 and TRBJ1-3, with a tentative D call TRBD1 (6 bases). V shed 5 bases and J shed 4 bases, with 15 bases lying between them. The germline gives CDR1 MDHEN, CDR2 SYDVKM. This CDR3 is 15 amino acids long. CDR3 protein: CASSPTPGDGNTIYF. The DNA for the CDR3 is TGTGCCAGCAGTCCCACCCCAGGGGACGGAAACACCATATATTTT.

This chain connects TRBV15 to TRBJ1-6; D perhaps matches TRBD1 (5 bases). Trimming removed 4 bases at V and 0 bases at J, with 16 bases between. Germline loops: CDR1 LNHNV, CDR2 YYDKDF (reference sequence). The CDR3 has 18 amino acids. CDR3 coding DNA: TGTGCCACCAGCAAACAGGACCCGGGGGGCTCCTATAATTCACCCCTCCACTTT. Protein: CATSKQDPGGSYNSPLHF.

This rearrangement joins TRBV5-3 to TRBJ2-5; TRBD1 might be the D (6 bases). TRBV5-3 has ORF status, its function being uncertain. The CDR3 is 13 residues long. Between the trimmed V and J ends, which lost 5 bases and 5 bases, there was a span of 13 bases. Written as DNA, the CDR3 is TGTGCCAGAAGAAAGAACAGGGTTGAGACCCAGTACTTC. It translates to CARRKNRVETQYF.

This CDR3 is CASSSDQGAYGYTF. CDR3 bases: TGTGCCAGCAGCTCCGACCAAGGGGCTTATGGCTACACCTTC. The gene calls are TRBV5-6 and TRBJ1-2; TRBD1 might be the D (5 bases). Trimming left V 3 bases short and J 5 bases short, with 14 bases between. The CDR3 contains 14 residues. Germline V gives CDR1 SGHDT, CDR2 YYEEEE.

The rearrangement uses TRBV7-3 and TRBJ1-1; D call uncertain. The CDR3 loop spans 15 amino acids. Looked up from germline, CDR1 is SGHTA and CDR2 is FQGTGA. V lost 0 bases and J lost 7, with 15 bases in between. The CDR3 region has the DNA TGTGCCAGCAGCTTAACACCCCAAGGAGACGGTGAAGCTTTCTTT. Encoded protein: CASSLTPQGDGEAFF.

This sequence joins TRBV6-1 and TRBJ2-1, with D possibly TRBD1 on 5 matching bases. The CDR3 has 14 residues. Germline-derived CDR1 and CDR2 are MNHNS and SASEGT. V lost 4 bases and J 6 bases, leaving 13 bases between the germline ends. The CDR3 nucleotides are TGTGCCAGCAGTGGGGCGAGAAGGGGCAATGAGCAGTTCTTC. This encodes CASSGARRGNEQFF.

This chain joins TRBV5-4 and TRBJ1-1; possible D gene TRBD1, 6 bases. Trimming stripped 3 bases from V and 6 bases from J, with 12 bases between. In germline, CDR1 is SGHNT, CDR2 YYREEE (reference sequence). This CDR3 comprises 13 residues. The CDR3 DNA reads TGTGCCAGCAGCTCCCCAGGGGCGGCTGAAGCTTTCTTT. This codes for CASSSPGAAEAFF.

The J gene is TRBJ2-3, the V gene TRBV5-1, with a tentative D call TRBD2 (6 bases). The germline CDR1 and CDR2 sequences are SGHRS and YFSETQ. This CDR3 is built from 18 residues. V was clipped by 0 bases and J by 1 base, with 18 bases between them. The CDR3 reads CASSLDPWVRGRTDTQYF. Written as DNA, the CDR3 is TGCGCCAGCAGCTTGGACCCCTGGGTGCGGGGCCGCACAGATACGCAGTATTTT.

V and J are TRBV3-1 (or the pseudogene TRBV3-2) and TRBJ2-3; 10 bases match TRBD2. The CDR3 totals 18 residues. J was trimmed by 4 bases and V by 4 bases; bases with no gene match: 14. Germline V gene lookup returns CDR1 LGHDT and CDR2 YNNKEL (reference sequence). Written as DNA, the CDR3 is TGTGCCAGCAGCCGTACGACTGCAGCGGGGGGGCTCGCAGATACGCAGTATTTT. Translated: CASSRTTAAGGLADTQYF.

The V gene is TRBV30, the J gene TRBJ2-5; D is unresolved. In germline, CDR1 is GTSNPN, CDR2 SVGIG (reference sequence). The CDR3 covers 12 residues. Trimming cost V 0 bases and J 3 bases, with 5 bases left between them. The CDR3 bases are TGTGCCTGGAGTGTAAGAGAAGAGACCCAGTACTTC. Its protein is CAWSVREETQYF.

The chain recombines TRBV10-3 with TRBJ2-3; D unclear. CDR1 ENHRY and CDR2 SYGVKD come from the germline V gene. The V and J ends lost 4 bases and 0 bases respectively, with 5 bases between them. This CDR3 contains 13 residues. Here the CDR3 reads CAISGPSTDTQYF. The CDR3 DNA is TGTGCCATCAGTGGGCCTAGCACAGATACGCAGTATTTT.

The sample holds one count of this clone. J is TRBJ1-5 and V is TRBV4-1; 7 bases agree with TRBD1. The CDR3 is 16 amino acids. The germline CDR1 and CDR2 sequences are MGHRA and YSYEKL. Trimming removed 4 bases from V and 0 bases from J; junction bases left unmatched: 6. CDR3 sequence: CASSPAGTDSNQPQHF. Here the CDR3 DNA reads TGCGCCAGCAGCCCAGCCGGGACAGATAGCAATCAGCCCCAGCATTTT.

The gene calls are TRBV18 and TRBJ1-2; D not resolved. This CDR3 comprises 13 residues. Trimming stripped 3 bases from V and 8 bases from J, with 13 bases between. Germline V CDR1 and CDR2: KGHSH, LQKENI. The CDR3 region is CASSPDYFSGYTF. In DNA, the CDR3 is TGTGCCAGCTCACCGGACTATTTCTCCGGCTACACCTTC.

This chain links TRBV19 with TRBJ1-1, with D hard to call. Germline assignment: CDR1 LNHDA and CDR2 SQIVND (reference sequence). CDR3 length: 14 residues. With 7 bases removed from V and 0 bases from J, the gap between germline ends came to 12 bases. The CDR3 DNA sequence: TGTGCCAGTACGGGATGGGTTATGAACACTGAAGCTTTCTTT. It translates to CASTGWVMNTEAFF.

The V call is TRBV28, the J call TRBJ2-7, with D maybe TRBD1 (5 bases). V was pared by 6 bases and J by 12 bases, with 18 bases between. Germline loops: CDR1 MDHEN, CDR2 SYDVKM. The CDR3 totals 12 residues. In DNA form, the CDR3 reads TGTGCCAGCAGCCTCGGCCAGGGTTACGGGTACTTC. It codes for CASSLGQGYGYF.

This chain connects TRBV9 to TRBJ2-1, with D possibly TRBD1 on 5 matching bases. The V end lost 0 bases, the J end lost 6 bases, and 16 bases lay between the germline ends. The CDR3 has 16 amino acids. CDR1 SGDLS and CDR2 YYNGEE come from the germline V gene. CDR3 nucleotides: TGTGCCAGCAGCGTAGGTGGAACAGGCTCCATCAATGAGCAGTTCTTC. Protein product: CASSVGGTGSINEQFF.

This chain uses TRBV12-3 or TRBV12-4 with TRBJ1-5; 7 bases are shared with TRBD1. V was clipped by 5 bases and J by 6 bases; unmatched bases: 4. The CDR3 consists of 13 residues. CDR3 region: CASSRQGGQPQHF. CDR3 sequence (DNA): TGTGCCAGCAGTCGACAGGGAGGTCAGCCCCAGCATTTT.

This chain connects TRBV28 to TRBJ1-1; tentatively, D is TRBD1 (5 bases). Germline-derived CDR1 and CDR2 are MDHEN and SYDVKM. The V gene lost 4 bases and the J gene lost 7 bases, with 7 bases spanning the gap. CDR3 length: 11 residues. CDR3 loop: CASSWRGEAFF. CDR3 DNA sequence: TGTGCCAGCAGTTGGAGGGGTGAAGCTTTCTTT.

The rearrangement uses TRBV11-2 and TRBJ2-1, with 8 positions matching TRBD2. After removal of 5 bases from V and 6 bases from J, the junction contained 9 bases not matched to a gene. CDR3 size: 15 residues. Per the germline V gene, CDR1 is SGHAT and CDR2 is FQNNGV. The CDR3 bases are TGTGCCAGCAGCCCGTTAACCAGCGGGGGCAATGAGCAGTTCTTC. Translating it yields CASSPLTSGGNEQFF. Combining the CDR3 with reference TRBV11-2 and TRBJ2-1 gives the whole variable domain EAGVAQSPRYKIIEKRQSVAFWCNPISGHATLYWYQQILGQGPKLLIQFQNNGVVDDSQLPKDRFSAERLKGVDSTLKIQPAKLEDSAVYLCASSPLTSGGNEQFFGPGTRLTVL.

CDR3 DNA sequence: TGTGCCAGCAGTTTCGAGAGGGCAAGCAATGAGCAGTTCTTC. Translated, it gives CASSFERASNEQFF. The J gene is TRBJ2-1, the V gene TRBV27, with D perhaps matching TRBD2 (5 bases). The germline CDR1 and CDR2 sequences are MNHEY and SMNVEV (reference sequence). V lost 3 bases, J lost 6 bases, and 12 bases lay in between. The CDR3 length is 14 residues.

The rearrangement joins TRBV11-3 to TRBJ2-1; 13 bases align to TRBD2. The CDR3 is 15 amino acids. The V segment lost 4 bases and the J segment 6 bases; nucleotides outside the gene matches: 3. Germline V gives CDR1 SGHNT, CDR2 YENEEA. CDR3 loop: CASSSTSGGPNEQFF. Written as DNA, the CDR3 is TGTGCCAGCAGCTCGACTAGCGGGGGGCCCAATGAGCAGTTCTTC.

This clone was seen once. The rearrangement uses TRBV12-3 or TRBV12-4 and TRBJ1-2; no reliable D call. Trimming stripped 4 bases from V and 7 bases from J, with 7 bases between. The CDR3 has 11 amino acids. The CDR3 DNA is TGTGCCAGCAGTTATGGAGTTGGCTACACCTTC. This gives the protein CASSYGVGYTF.